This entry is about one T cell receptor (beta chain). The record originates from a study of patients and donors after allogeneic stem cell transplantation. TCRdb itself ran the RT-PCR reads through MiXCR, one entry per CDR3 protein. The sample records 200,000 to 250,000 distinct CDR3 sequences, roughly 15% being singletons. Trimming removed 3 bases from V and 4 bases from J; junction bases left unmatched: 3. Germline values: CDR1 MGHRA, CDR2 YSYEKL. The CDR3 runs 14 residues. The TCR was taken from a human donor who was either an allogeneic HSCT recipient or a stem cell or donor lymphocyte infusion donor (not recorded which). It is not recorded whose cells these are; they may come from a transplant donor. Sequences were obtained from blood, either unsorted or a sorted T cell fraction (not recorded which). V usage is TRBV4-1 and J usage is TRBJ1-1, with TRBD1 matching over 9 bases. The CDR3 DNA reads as TGCGCCAGCAGCCATCCGACAGGGGGCACTGAAGCTTTCTTT. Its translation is CASSHPTGGTEAFF.